One and the same sample provided the 29 T cell receptor beta chains below, sequenced in a study of T cell responses to AZD1222 COVID-19 vaccine. Data came from immunoSEQ multiplex PCR; TCRdb stores just in-frame clones and leaves some out. The repertoire includes about 130,000 clones, about 94% of them detected once, and around 7% sits in the top ten. Sequencing used peripheral blood, obtained on day 0 of AZD1222 vaccination. These receptor sequences come from an adult in good health.

The chain combines TRBV7-2 with TRBJ2-2; 7 nucleotides align to TRBD2. With V trimmed by 0 bases and J by 6 bases, 10 bases remained unmatched. Germline CDR1 SGHTA, CDR2 FQGNSA. This CDR3 has 17 residues. CDR3 amino acids: CASSLAFAREKSGELFF. CDR3 nucleotide sequence: TGTGCCAGCAGCTTAGCTTTTGCGCGGGAGAAATCCGGGGAGCTGTTTTTT.

The rearrangement uses TRBV7-6 and TRBJ1-4; maybe TRBD1 (6 bases). V lost 4 bases and J lost 4, with 13 bases in between. Germline assignment: CDR1 SGHVS and CDR2 FNYEAQ. This CDR3 contains 15 residues. CDR3 sequence (DNA): TGTGCCAGCAGCTCCCAGACAGGTCTTAATGAAAAACTGTTTTTT. Its protein is CASSSQTGLNEKLFF.

CDR3 region: CASSGIGNTIYF. The DNA of the CDR3 is TGTGCCAGCAGCGGGATTGGAAACACCATATATTTT. This chain links TRBV6-2 or TRBV6-3 with TRBJ1-3, with unresolved D. Germline loops: CDR1 MNHEY, CDR2 SVGEGT. The CDR3 is 12 residues long. V gave up 6 bases and J gave up 3 bases, with 6 bases separating them.

This chain uses TRBV10-3 with TRBJ2-5; TRBD2 matches 7 bases. The ends lost 6 bases at V and 1 base at J; junction bases unmatched: 5. Germline lookup yields CDR1 ENHRY and CDR2 SYGVKD. The CDR3 spans 14 residues. The CDR3 reads CAISQSGTQETQYF. In DNA, the CDR3 is TGTGCCATCAGCCAGAGCGGGACCCAAGAGACCCAGTACTTC.

The gene calls are TRBV5-6 and TRBJ2-5; a weak D match, TRBD2 (6 bases). Germline CDR1 is SGHDT and CDR2 is YYEEEE. The length of the CDR3 is 14 residues. Trimming took off 2 bases at V and 4 bases at J, with 12 bases between the two ends. CDR3 DNA: TGTGCCAGCAGCTTCCTGGCCGGGGGAGAGACCCAGTACTTC. Residues: CASSFLAGGETQYF. The complete variable domain, with remaining parts taken from reference TRBV5-6 and TRBJ2-5, reads DAGVTQSPTHLIKTRGQQVTLRCSPKSGHDTVSWYQQALGQGPQFIFQYYEEEERQRGNFPDRFSGHQFPNYSSELNVNALLLGDSALYLCASSFLAGGETQYFGPGTRLLVL.

V usage is TRBV6-5 and J usage is TRBJ2-7; the D gene is possibly TRBD2 (6 bases). The length of the CDR3 is 15 residues. Germline-derived CDR1 and CDR2 are MNHEY and SVGAGI. Trimming took off 6 bases at V and 2 bases at J, with 17 bases between the two ends. CDR3 nucleotides: TGTGCCAGCAGCCCGAAGGGAGGACAACCCTACGAGCAGTACTTC. It codes for CASSPKGGQPYEQYF.

This clone was picked up one time. This chain connects TRBV12-3 or TRBV12-4 to TRBJ1-6; no definite D call. Between the trimmed V and J ends, which lost 3 bases and 14 bases, there was a span of 14 bases. CDR3 size: 13 residues. CDR3 in amino acids: CASSFGGPRSLHF. The CDR3 DNA reads TGTGCCAGCAGTTTCGGTGGGCCAAGGTCCCTCCACTTT.

V gene TRBV2 combines with J gene TRBJ1-1; no definite D call. Germline V gene sequence: CDR1 SNHLY, CDR2 FYNNEI. V was cut by 6 bases and J by 1 base, with 9 bases left in between. This CDR3 is built from 13 residues. The CDR3 here is CASRAGRNTEAFF. CDR3 in DNA: TGTGCCAGCAGGGCCGGTAGGAACACTGAAGCTTTCTTT.

The genes are TRBV6-2 or TRBV6-3 and TRBJ2-1, with D perhaps matching TRBD1 (5 bases). Germline V CDR1 and CDR2: MNHEY, SVGEGT. V lost 2 bases to trimming and J lost 4 bases, with 9 bases between them. CDR3 length: 14 amino acids. The CDR3 nucleotides read TGTGCCAGCAGTTACAGGACAAGTTACAATGAGCAGTTCTTC. As protein: CASSYRTSYNEQFF.

The chain combines TRBV19 with TRBJ2-7, with 7 bases matching TRBD2. Germline loops: CDR1 LNHDA, CDR2 SQIVND (reference sequence). This CDR3 has 13 residues. Trimming removed 6 bases from V and 0 bases from J; junction bases left unmatched: 2. CDR3 loop: CASRGGSSYEQYF. The CDR3 nucleotides are TGTGCCAGTAGGGGGGGGAGCTCCTACGAGCAGTACTTC. The full variable domain, in which reference TRBV19 and TRBJ2-7 provide the parts outside the CDR3, is DGGITQSPKYLFRKEGQNVTLSCEQNLNHDAMYWYRQDPGQGLRLIYYSQIVNDFQKGDIAEGYSVSREKKESFPLTVTSAQKNPTAFYLCASRGGSSYEQYFGPGTRLTVT.

J is TRBJ1-2 and V is TRBV3-1 (or the pseudogene TRBV3-2); D not certain. This CDR3 is 19 amino acids long. The V gene's germline CDR1 is LGHDT and CDR2 YNNKEL (reference sequence). The ends were cut back, 0 bases at V and 2 bases at J, with 22 bases in the middle. CDR3 in DNA: TGTGCCAGCAGCCAAGAGATGGGTCTAGAGGGCCCTGCAAACTATGGCTACACCTTC. Protein product: CASSQEMGLEGPANYGYTF.

The chain links TRBV5-1 to TRBJ2-5; D remains unclear. CDR1 SGHRS and CDR2 YFSETQ come from the germline V gene. This CDR3 is 12 amino acids long. The germline V and J ends were trimmed by 4 bases and 13 bases, with 17 bases remaining between them. Here the CDR3 reads CASSRDLDSWYF. CDR3 nucleotide sequence: TGCGCCAGCAGCAGAGACTTAGACTCGTGGTACTTC.

The chain carries TRBV19 and TRBJ2-3, with TRBD2 as a possible D gene (6 bases). Germline V gene lookup returns CDR1 LNHDA and CDR2 SQIVND (reference sequence). CDR3 length equals 14 residues. The V and J ends lost 6 bases and 0 bases respectively, with 10 bases between them. The chain's CDR3 is CASSDGGSTDTQYF. The CDR3 nucleotides are TGTGCCAGTAGCGATGGGGGGAGCACAGATACGCAGTATTTT.

This chain joins TRBV4-1 and TRBJ1-4; D gene uncertain. The germline V and J ends were trimmed by 1 base and 10 bases, with 4 bases remaining between them. Germline V lookup: CDR1 MGHRA, CDR2 YSYEKL. This CDR3 contains 11 residues. The CDR3 DNA is TGCGCCAGCAGCCAAGGAGGAAAACTGTTTTTT. Translated, it gives CASSQGGKLFF.

This clone has just one count. The chain combines TRBV5-1 with TRBJ2-2; D might be TRBD1 or TRBD2, each matching 6 bases. CDR3 size: 15 residues. The V gene's germline CDR1 is SGHRS and CDR2 YFSETQ. V lost 5 bases and J 4 bases, leaving 15 bases between the germline ends. This CDR3 reads CASREGGSSTGELFF. The CDR3 nucleotides read TGCGCCAGCAGGGAGGGGGGATCGAGCACCGGGGAGCTGTTTTTT.

The chain combines TRBV5-1 with TRBJ1-2; TRBD1 agrees at 9 bases. From germline, CDR1 is SGHRS and CDR2 YFSETQ. The CDR3 contains 15 residues. V lost 2 bases and J lost 5; bases outside the gene matches: 7. CDR3 loop: CASSFGTGLRYGYTF. The CDR3 nucleotides are TGCGCCAGCAGCTTCGGGACAGGGTTAAGGTATGGCTACACCTTC.

The chain links TRBV27 to TRBJ1-5, with D possibly being TRBD1 (6 bases). The V end was cut by 5 bases, the J end by 3 bases, with 14 bases between. Germline assignment: CDR1 MNHEY and CDR2 SMNVEV (reference sequence). The CDR3 spans 15 residues. CDR3 loop: CASSRTVALNQPQHF. In DNA, the CDR3 is TGTGCCAGCAGTCGGACAGTCGCCCTCAATCAGCCCCAGCATTTT.

J is TRBJ2-7 and V is TRBV5-5, with D hard to call. The CDR3 is 13 amino acids. V shed 0 bases and J shed 5 bases, with 9 bases lying between them. Germline V lookup: CDR1 SGHKS, CDR2 YYEKEE (reference sequence). The DNA for the CDR3 is TGTGCCAGCAGCTTGGGAAGCTGGGACGAGCAGTACTTC. Protein sequence: CASSLGSWDEQYF. The variable domain in full, with the rest retrieved from reference TRBV5-5 and TRBJ2-7, is DAGVTQSPTHLIKTRGQQVTLRCSPISGHKSVSWYQQVLGQGPQFIFQYYEKEERGRGNFPDRFSARQFPNYSSELNVNALLLGDSALYLCASSLGSWDEQYFGPGTRLTVT.

The rearrangement uses TRBV2 and TRBJ2-5; 9 nucleotides agree with TRBD2. Germline CDR1 reads SNHLY; CDR2 reads FYNNEI. V trimming: 9 bases; J trimming: 3 bases; junction bases outside the gene matches: 5. This CDR3 contains 13 residues. The CDR3 bases are TGTGCCAGGGGGACTAGCTATGAAGAGACCCAGTACTTC. Protein product: CARGTSYEETQYF.

J is TRBJ1-2 and V is TRBV7-8; D perhaps matches TRBD1 (6 bases). This CDR3 region has 14 residues. Germline-derived CDR1 and CDR2 are SGHVS and FQNEAQ. The V gene lost 2 bases and the J gene lost 0 bases, with 7 bases spanning the gap. CDR3: CASSLRTANYGYTF. The CDR3 DNA reads TGTGCCAGCAGCTTAAGGACAGCTAACTATGGCTACACCTTC.

V is TRBV10-1 and J is TRBJ2-5; D is undetermined. Germline assignment: CDR1 WNHNN and CDR2 SYGVQD (reference sequence). Trimming removed 6 bases at V and 4 bases at J, with 3 bases between. There are 10 residues in the CDR3. The CDR3 sequence: CASSRETQYF. In DNA, the CDR3 is TGCGCCAGCAGCCGAGAGACCCAGTACTTC.

The rearrangement links TRBV4-1 to TRBJ1-6; 9 bases line up with TRBD1. V trimming: 4 bases; J trimming: 8 bases; junction bases outside the gene matches: 9. This CDR3 is built from 16 residues. The germline V gene has CDR1 MGHRA and CDR2 YSYEKL. Written as DNA, the CDR3 is TGCGCCAGCAGCCTCCCTACGGACAGGGGATATTCACCCCTCCACTTT. The encoded protein is CASSLPTDRGYSPLHF.

The gene calls are TRBV2 and TRBJ1-2; maybe TRBD1 (5 bases). From germline, CDR1 is SNHLY and CDR2 FYNNEI. CDR3 length equals 12 residues. Trimming stripped 11 bases from V and 4 bases from J, with 14 bases between. In nucleotides, the CDR3 is TGTGCCGGCCAACCCGACAGCTATGGCTACACCTTC. This translates into CAGQPDSYGYTF.

The V call is TRBV7-6, the J call TRBJ1-6, with D possibly matching TRBD1 (5 bases). Germline assignment: CDR1 SGHVS and CDR2 FNYEAQ. The V and J ends lost 1 base and 7 bases respectively, with 8 bases between them. This CDR3 spans 14 amino acids. CDR3 in DNA: TGTGCCAGCAGCTTAGGCAGGGCCAATTCACCCCTCCACTTT. Its translation: CASSLGRANSPLHF.

J is TRBJ1-1 and V is TRBV2; D call uncertain. Germline V CDR1 and CDR2: SNHLY, FYNNEI. V lost 7 bases and J 0 bases, leaving 9 bases between the germline ends. There are 13 residues in the CDR3. CDR3: CASKQEMNTEAFF. The CDR3 coding sequence is TGTGCCAGCAAACAAGAGATGAACACTGAAGCTTTCTTT.

This sequence joins TRBV29-1 and TRBJ2-4; 8 positions agree with TRBD1. CDR1 and CDR2 from the germline V gene are SQVTM and ANQGSEA. V was clipped by 6 bases and J by 1 base; unmatched bases: 5. This CDR3 is 14 amino acids long. The CDR3 DNA reads as TGCAGCGTCGCGGACAGGGCGGCCAAAAACATTCAGTACTTC. As protein: CSVADRAAKNIQYF.

The chain joins TRBV11-2 to TRBJ1-1; 10 bases line up with TRBD1. Germline V gives CDR1 SGHAT, CDR2 FQNNGV. The CDR3 has 16 residues. Unmatched junction bases numbered 9, after V lost 1 base and J lost 7 bases. The CDR3 region is CASSLGGDRGLSEAFF. The DNA of the CDR3 is TGTGCCAGCAGCTTAGGGGGAGACAGGGGGCTGAGTGAAGCTTTCTTT.

The chain links TRBV3-1 (or the pseudogene TRBV3-2) to TRBJ2-3; no clear D gene. Germline V gene lookup returns CDR1 LGHDT and CDR2 YNNKEL (reference sequence). With 0 bases removed from V and 0 bases from J, the gap between germline ends came to 7 bases. This CDR3 is 15 amino acids long. For the CDR3, the DNA is TGTGCCAGCAGCCAAGACGTTGCTAGCACAGATACGCAGTATTTT. Protein product: CASSQDVASTDTQYF.

The CDR3 is CASSRWTGSTDTQYF. The CDR3 DNA reads as TGCGCCAGCAGCCGCTGGACGGGAAGCACAGATACGCAGTATTTT. This chain uses TRBV5-1 with TRBJ2-3, with D perhaps matching TRBD2 (5 bases). The CDR3 has 15 residues. Germline CDR1 SGHRS, CDR2 YFSETQ. With 4 bases removed from V and 0 bases from J, the gap between germline ends came to 12 bases.